The T cell receptor beta chain under discussion was sequenced for a study of T cells after yellow fever vaccination. Whole-study findings and limits: CD4 and CD8 compartments shared a small share of clonotypes, likely from convergent recombination. Repertoires obtained by FACS sorting could include abundant clonotypes that entered as contaminants from the bulk population. In post-booster samples, most primary-vaccination clones reappeared (just under 98% CD4, 88% CD8). The secondary T-cell response peaked on day 5, not day 15, but was weaker.

This clonotype appeared a few times. Its antigen remains unknown. TCRdb analysed the 5' RACE reads with MiXCR anew, one entry per CDR3 protein. The sample has 95,000 to 100,000 distinct CDR3 sequences, less than 6% seen once; the top ten hold roughly 41%. Sequences were derived from CD8+ T cells sorted from PBMCs, sampled 10 days after the yellow fever booster vaccination. This receptor was taken from a man younger than 35 who received the YFV17D yellow fever vaccine.

In nucleotides, the CDR3 is TGTGCCAGCAGTGAAGGGGCGGGGTATGAGCAGTTCTTC. Encoded protein: CASSEGAGYEQFF. The chain is built from TRBV6-1 and TRBJ2-1, with D perhaps TRBD2 (6 bases). Trimming took off 1 base at V and 8 bases at J, with 9 bases between the two ends. Looked up from germline, CDR1 is MNHNS and CDR2 is SASEGT. The CDR3 spans 13 residues.